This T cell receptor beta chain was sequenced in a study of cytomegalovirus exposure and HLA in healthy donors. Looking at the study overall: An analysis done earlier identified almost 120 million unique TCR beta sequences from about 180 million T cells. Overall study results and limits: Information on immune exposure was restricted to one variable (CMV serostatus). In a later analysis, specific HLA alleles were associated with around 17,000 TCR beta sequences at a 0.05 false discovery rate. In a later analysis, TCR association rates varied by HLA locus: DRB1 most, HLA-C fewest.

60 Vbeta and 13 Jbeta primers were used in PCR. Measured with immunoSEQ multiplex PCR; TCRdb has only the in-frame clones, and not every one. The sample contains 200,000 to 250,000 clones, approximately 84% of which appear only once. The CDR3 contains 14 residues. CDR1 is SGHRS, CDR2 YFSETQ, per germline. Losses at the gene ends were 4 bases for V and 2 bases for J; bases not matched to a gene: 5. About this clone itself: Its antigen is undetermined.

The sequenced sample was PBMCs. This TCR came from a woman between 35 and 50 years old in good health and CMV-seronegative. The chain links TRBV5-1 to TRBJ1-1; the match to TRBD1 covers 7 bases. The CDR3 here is CASSTGTANTEAFF. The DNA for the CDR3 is TGCGCCAGCAGCACAGGGACAGCCAACACTGAAGCTTTCTTT.